This T cell receptor (beta chain) derives from a study of cytotoxic CD8 clonotypes in ibrutinib-treated CLL. Study-level information: The subjects consisted of about 10 relapsed/refractory and about 14 treatment-naive individuals, with roughly 17 IGHV unmutated. A mean of around 260,000 productive templates and 100,000 or so productive rearrangements was obtained per sample.

Sequencing was performed with immunoSEQ multiplex PCR; in TCRdb, only in-frame clones are kept and a portion is missing. The profile shows fewer than 12,000 clones, approximately 80% of them singletons. Germline V lookup: CDR1 SGHTA, CDR2 FQGNSA. The germline V and J ends were trimmed by 5 bases and 1 base, with 8 bases remaining between them. The CDR3 has 13 amino acids. The V gene is TRBV7-2, the J gene TRBJ1-1, with no clear D. Material: PBMCs, obtained at disease progression, from a patient treated with ibrutinib. The sequence was obtained from a human donor with chronic lymphocytic leukemia. CDR3 DNA: TGTGCCAGCAGCCACCGGCGGAACACTGAAGCTTTCTTT. Protein product: CASSHRRNTEAFF.